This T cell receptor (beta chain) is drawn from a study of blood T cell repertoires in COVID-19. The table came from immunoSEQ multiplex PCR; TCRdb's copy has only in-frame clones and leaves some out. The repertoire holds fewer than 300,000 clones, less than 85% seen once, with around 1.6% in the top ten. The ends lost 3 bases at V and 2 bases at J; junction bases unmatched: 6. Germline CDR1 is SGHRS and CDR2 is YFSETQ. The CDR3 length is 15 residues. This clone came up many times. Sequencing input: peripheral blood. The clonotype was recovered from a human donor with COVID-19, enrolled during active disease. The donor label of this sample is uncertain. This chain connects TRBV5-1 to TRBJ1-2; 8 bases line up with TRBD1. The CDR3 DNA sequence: TGCGCCAGCAGCTCGGGGCAGGGGGCGAACTATGGCTACACCTTC. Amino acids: CASSSGQGANYGYTF.